A selection of T cell receptor beta chains follows, all from one sample in a study of radiotherapy plus CTLA-4 blockade in lung cancer. Here immunoSEQ multiplex PCR was the method, and the copy in TCRdb shows in-frame clones only, minus some. Of about 49,000 clones in the sample, 55% to 80% are singletons; the top ten hold roughly 3.5%. The sequencing here drew on peripheral blood, taken from a patient treated with radiotherapy plus ipilimumab. These receptors all stem from a human donor with non-small cell lung cancer who had a complete response to radiotherapy plus ipilimumab. Each CDR3 is given with its conserved first and last residue. The D gene is left open where the match is weak. For some rows the clone size is stated as once, few or many, or as a class when expanded; others skip it.

size	J	V	D	DNA	CDR3
.	TRBJ2-2	TRBV27	TRBD1	TGTGCCAGCAGTCCCCGACAGGGCACCGGGGAGCTGTTTTTT	CASSPRQGTGELFF
few	TRBJ2-7	TRBV2	.	TGTGCCAGCGGGAGTGTGGCCTCCTACGAGCAGTACTTC	CASGSVASYEQYF
.	TRBJ2-5	TRBV10-3	TRBD2	TGTGCCATCAGTGAGTCATGGTGGGCGGGGGGCCCACAAGAGACCCAGTACTTC	CAISESWWAGGPQETQYF
.	TRBJ2-7	TRBV27	.	TGTGCCAGCAGTTTGCGGGTGACTAGTTCCTACGAGCAGTACTTC	CASSLRVTSSYEQYF
.	TRBJ2-7	TRBV5-1	.	TGCGCCAGCAGCACACGGACAGCCTACGAGCAGTACTTC	CASSTRTAYEQYF
.	TRBJ1-2	TRBV2	TRBD1	TGTGCCAGCAGAGGACCTCAGGGGGAATTCACCTTC	CASRGPQGEFTF
few	TRBJ2-1	TRBV2	TRBD2	TGTGCCAGCAGAACCGGGACTAGCGGGAGGATTCACAATGAGCAGTTCTTC	CASRTGTSGRIHNEQFF
.	TRBJ2-1	TRBV9	.	TGTGCCAGCAGCGTAGGGGTACTAGCCCTGGTTAGGAATGAGCAGTTCTTC	CASSVGVLALVRNEQFF
.	TRBJ1-1	TRBV30	.	TGTGCCTGGAGTCAGACAGCGAACACTGAAGCTTTCTTT	CAWSQTANTEAFF
.	TRBJ2-3	TRBV20-1	.	TGCAGTGCTAGACCGACTCTTACGCAGTATTTT	CSARPTLTQYF
few	TRBJ2-7	TRBV19	.	TGTGCCAGTAGTAGGGGACTTCACTACGAGCAGTACTTC	CASSRGLHYEQYF
.	TRBJ1-2	TRBV6-5	.	TGTGCCAGCAGTAGATCAGGTAGCTATGGCTACACCTTC	CASSRSGSYGYTF
.	TRBJ1-5	TRBV12-2	.	TGTGCAAGTCGTGGAATTAGGGGTGAGTGGTCAGATAGCAATCAGCCCCAGCATTTT	CASRGIRGEWSDSNQPQHF
.	TRBJ2-3	TRBV2	.	TGTGCCAGCAGTGGGGGCAGGGTTGGCACAGATACGCAGTATTTT	CASSGGRVGTDTQYF
.	TRBJ2-3	TRBV7-2	TRBD1	TGTGCCAGCAGCTTAAGGGCAGGCAGGGGGTCTCTTTTAGATACGCAGTATTTT	CASSLRAGRGSLLDTQYF
few	TRBJ1-2	TRBV6-5	.	TGTGCCAGCAGCCCCGGACAGAGGCGAGGCTACACCTTC	CASSPGQRRGYTF
.	TRBJ2-1	TRBV7-6	TRBD2	TGTGCCAGCAGCTTAGGGCCCTTGCGCGGGAGGGTTTTAAATGAGCAGTTCTTC	CASSLGPLRGRVLNEQFF
.	TRBJ1-2	TRBV28	TRBD1	TGTGCCAGCAGTTCGCCTTCGGACAGGCTTGGCTACACCTTC	CASSSPSDRLGYTF
.	TRBJ1-4	TRBV4-1	.	TGCGCCAGCAGTCCTTTAGGCGGGGGGAGCCACAATGAAAAACTGTTTTTT	CASSPLGGGSHNEKLFF
few	TRBJ1-2	TRBV7-9	TRBD1	TGTGCCAGCAGCTCCCCGGGACAGGGAATAGGAGGCTACACCTTC	CASSSPGQGIGGYTF
.	TRBJ2-1	TRBV5-1	.	TGCGCCAGCCAAGAGGCCGCATCCTCCTACAATGAGCAGTTCTTC	CASQEAASSYNEQFF
once	TRBJ2-3	TRBV7-9	TRBD2	TGTGCCAGCAGCTTAGATCTAGCGGGAGGCTGGGGCACAGATACGCAGTATTTT	CASSLDLAGGWGTDTQYF
once	TRBJ2-6	TRBV30	.	TGTGCCTGGAGTATCCTTTCTGGGGCCAACGTCCTGACTTTC	CAWSILSGANVLTF
.	TRBJ1-4	TRBV19	TRBD1	TGTGCCAGTAAACCGATGATTCTAAGACAGGGAGGAAATGAAAAACTGTTTTTT	CASKPMILRQGGNEKLFF
.	TRBJ1-1	TRBV5-6	TRBD1	TGTGCCAGCAGGCCGGGGGACAGGTTGAACACTGAAGCTTTCTTT	CASRPGDRLNTEAFF
.	TRBJ2-1	TRBV27	TRBD2	TGTGCCACCCGGGGGGGGCCCCTCTACAATGAGCAGTTCTTC	CATRGGPLYNEQFF
.	TRBJ1-2	TRBV5-4	.	TGTGCCAGCAGCCAGGGAATTAACTATGGCTACACCTTC	CASSQGINYGYTF
once	TRBJ2-7	TRBV30	TRBD1	TGTGCCTGGAGTCACCGGGACAGGGGGTACGAGCAGTACTTC	CAWSHRDRGYEQYF
.	TRBJ2-1	TRBV7-6	TRBD2	TGTGCCAGCAGCCAAAGTTGGGAGGGCCGGTCCAATGAGCAGTTCTTC	CASSQSWEGRSNEQFF
.	TRBJ2-7	TRBV7-2	.	TGTGCCAGCAGCTTACGACAGACCACCTACGAGCAGTACTTC	CASSLRQTTYEQYF
once	TRBJ2-7	TRBV10-3	TRBD1	TGTGCCATCAACCTGGGACAGGGGATCCACGAGCAGTACTTC	CAINLGQGIHEQYF
.	TRBJ2-7	TRBV27	.	TGTGCCAGCAGTTTACAAATACAAACCCGTCCCCCCTACGAGCAGTACTTC	CASSLQIQTRPPYEQYF
.	TRBJ2-3	TRBV7-6	.	TGTGCCAGCAGCTCTGGGCCTTATACGCAGTATTTT	CASSSGPYTQYF
.	TRBJ2-5	TRBV13	.	TGTGCCAGCAGCTTAGTAGGGGTTATGGAGACCCAGTACTTC	CASSLVGVMETQYF
few	TRBJ1-2	TRBV10-2	.	TGCGCCAGCAGTTCTGACAGGTCCTATGGCTACACCTTC	CASSSDRSYGYTF
.	TRBJ2-1	TRBV6-5	.	TGTGCCAGCAGTTACTCGACTGGGTACAATGAGCAGTTCTTC	CASSYSTGYNEQFF
.	TRBJ2-7	TRBV6-5	TRBD1	TGTGCCAGCAGACGCTCAGGGGGCACCGAGCAGTACTTC	CASRRSGGTEQYF
.	TRBJ2-7	TRBV6-5	TRBD1	TGTGCCAGCAGTTACTCAGTGGGGACAGCCTACGAGCAGTACTTC	CASSYSVGTAYEQYF
.	TRBJ2-1	TRBV4-2	TRBD2	TGTGCCAGCAGCCCAAGCCCGGGAGCGGGGGGTACGGAGCAGTTCTTC	CASSPSPGAGGTEQFF
.	TRBJ1-2	TRBV30	TRBD1	TGTGCCTGGGGGGGTAGACAGGGCCAAAACTATGGCTACACCTTC	CAWGGRQGQNYGYTF
.	TRBJ2-5	TRBV7-3	.	TGTGCCAGCAGCTTAACTTCGCTAGCCGGGGAGACCCAGTACTTC	CASSLTSLAGETQYF
.	TRBJ2-7	TRBV6-5	TRBD1	TGTGCCAGCAGTTATCTACAGGGGGGCTACGAGCAGTACTTC	CASSYLQGGYEQYF
.	TRBJ2-1	TRBV5-1	TRBD2	TGCGCCAGCAGCTTTCGCGGGGGGACCTACAATGAGCAGTTCTTC	CASSFRGGTYNEQFF
.	TRBJ2-2	TRBV28	.	TGTGCCAGCAGACTTGGAGGGAGCACCGGGGAGCTGTTTTTT	CASRLGGSTGELFF
.	TRBJ2-7	TRBV19	TRBD1	TGTGCCAGTAGTGGACAGGCTCAAGCCTACGAGCAGTACTTC	CASSGQAQAYEQYF
.	TRBJ2-6	TRBV5-1	TRBD1	TGCGCCAGCAGCTTGGGTCCAGGGGGTCGCTCTGGGGCCAACGTCCTGACTTTC	CASSLGPGGRSGANVLTF
.	TRBJ1-6	TRBV5-4	TRBD1	TGTGCCAGCAGCGATAGAAGTACAGGGGGCCTTTCACCCCTCCACTTT	CASSDRSTGGLSPLHF
.	TRBJ2-7	TRBV28	TRBD1	TGTGCCAGCGTTCCGGGACAGGCCTCCTACGAGCAGTACTTC	CASVPGQASYEQYF
once	TRBJ1-4	TRBV29-1	TRBD1	TGCAGCGTTGAGACAGGGGCCAGTGAAAAACTGTTTTTT	CSVETGASEKLFF
.	TRBJ2-5	TRBV5-1	.	.	CASSSGQKEAQYFGFAQYF
once	TRBJ2-5	TRBV7-2	.	TGTGCCAGCAGCTTATATTGGGGCAGGGCGGAGACCCAGTACTTC	CASSLYWGRAETQYF
.	TRBJ2-4	TRBV28	.	TGTGCCAGCAGCCTTGAGTTGATAGCCAAAAACATTCAGTACTTC	CASSLELIAKNIQYF
.	TRBJ2-3	TRBV4-1	.	TGCGCCAGCAGCCCATTATGGGGCCTTACGACAGATACGCAGTATTTT	CASSPLWGLTTDTQYF